This TCR beta chain was sequenced during a study of beta chain features in type 1 diabetes. As for the study in general: Healthy donors resembled patients in age, gender and cell yields. Study results and limitations: Shortening of TCRB CDR3s, moderate but significant, appeared in all four CD4+ subsets of Type 1 diabetes patients. The VDJ junctions of type 1 diabetes patients carried fewer insertions and more deletions. Patients' naive, central memory and regulatory TCRB repertoires appeared more alike than those of healthy donors.

Trimming took off 0 bases at V and 0 bases at J, with 8 bases between the two ends. From germline, CDR1 is LNHNV and CDR2 YYDKDF (reference sequence). The CDR3 consists of 15 residues. A few counts support this clone. As yet, its antigen is unknown. The authors reverse transcribed all of the isolated RNA, so sequencing captured expressed TCRB transcripts. Assay: immunoSEQ multiplex PCR; the TCRdb copy retains only in-frame clones and omits some. The table has around 150,000 clones, 10% seen once. The V and J genes are TRBV15 and TRBJ1-1; unclear D gene. The source material was central memory CD4+ T cells from blood. The TCR comes from a man aged 25 to 45 with type 1 diabetes. CDR3 loop: CATSRDGRLNTEAFF. The CDR3, as DNA: TGTGCCACCAGCAGAGATGGGAGGTTGAACACTGAAGCTTTCTTT.